The rows below give T cell receptor beta chains drawn from one sample of a study of shared T cell receptors in the human thymus. Generated by immunoSEQ multiplex PCR, the TCRdb table keeps only in-frame clones and is missing some. The sample records some 700,000 clones, 80% to 90% being singletons. The same sample was also used in a study of human thymus T cells.

What was sequenced was thymocytes. These receptors all come from a girl under three years old with a congenital heart defect. The CDR3 runs from the conserved cysteine through the conserved F or W. A D gene is named only where the DNA matches it firmly. Not all rows give a size; the values are once, few, many and, for expanded clones, a class.

size	D	V	J	DNA	CDR3
NA	TRBD2	TRBV25-1	TRBJ2-5	TGTGCCAGCAGTAGGCTAGCGGAAGCCCAAGAGACCCAGTACTTC	CASSRLAEAQETQYF
NA	NA	TRBV2	TRBJ1-5	TGTGCCAGCAGGGAACCCGGGGGAAATCAGCCCCAGCATTTT	CASREPGGNQPQHF
NA	TRBD1	TRBV2	TRBJ1-6	TGTGCCAGCAGTGATCAAGGGGGCCTGGGGTCACCCCTCCACTTT	CASSDQGGLGSPLHF
NA	NA	TRBV29-1	TRBJ1-1	TGCAGCATTTCGAGGTTGGTGAACACTGAAGCTTTCTTT	CSISRLVNTEAFF
once	NA	TRBV5-3	TRBJ1-5	TGTGCCAGAAGCCTAAAAGGGAGGGTCACTCAGCCCCAGCATTTT	CARSLKGRVTQPQHF
NA	TRBD1	TRBV5-4	TRBJ1-4	TGTGCCAGCAGCGTGGACACAGGGGCCCAAAAGGGGTCTAATGAAAAACTGTTTTTT	CASSVDTGAQKGSNEKLFF
NA	NA	TRBV9	TRBJ1-2	TGTGCCAGCAGCGTCTCAGGGATCCGCCATGGCTACACCTTC	CASSVSGIRHGYTF
NA	NA	TRBV7-9	TRBJ1-3	TGTGCCAGCAGCTCAAGACTAGCATCTGGAAACACCATATATTTT	CASSSRLASGNTIYF
NA	TRBD1	TRBV9	TRBJ2-1	TGTGCCAGCAGCGTAGTAAGGGACAGGGGCGATGATGAGCAGTTCTTC	CASSVVRDRGDDEQFF
NA	TRBD1	TRBV29-1	TRBJ1-2	TGCAGCGTTGATGGGACAGGGACCCTTGGCTACACCTTC	CSVDGTGTLGYTF